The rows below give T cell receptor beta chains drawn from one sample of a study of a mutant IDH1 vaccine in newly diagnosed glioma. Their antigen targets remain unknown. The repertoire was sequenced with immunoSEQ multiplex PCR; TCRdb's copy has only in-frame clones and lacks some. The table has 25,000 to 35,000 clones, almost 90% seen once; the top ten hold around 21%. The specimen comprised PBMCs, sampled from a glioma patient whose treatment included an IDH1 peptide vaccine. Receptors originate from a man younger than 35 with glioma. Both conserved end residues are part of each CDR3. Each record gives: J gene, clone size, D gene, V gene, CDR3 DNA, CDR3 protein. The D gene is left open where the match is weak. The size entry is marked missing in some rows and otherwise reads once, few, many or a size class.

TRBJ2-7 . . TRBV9 TGTGCCTCCCCGCCCCACGGAAACTACGAGCAGTACTTC CASPPHGNYEQYF
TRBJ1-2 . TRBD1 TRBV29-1 TGCAGCATCCCGGACAGGGTCAATGGCTACACCTTC CSIPDRVNGYTF
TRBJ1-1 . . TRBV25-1 TGTGCCAGCAGTGACGAGGCACGTAAAACGAACACTGAAGCTTTCTTT CASSDEARKTNTEAFF
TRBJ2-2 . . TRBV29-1 TGCAGCGGAATAAGAGCCGGGGAGCTGTTTTTT CSGIRAGELFF
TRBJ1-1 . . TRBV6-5 TGTGCCAGCAGTTCCCCAGGAGAAGCTTTCTTT CASSSPGEAFF
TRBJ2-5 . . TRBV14 TGTGCCAGCAGCCAATCGGGACTGCAACAAGAGACCCAGTACTTC CASSQSGLQQETQYF
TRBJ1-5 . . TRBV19 TGTGCCAGTAGTATTACCCACAATCAGCCCCAGCATTTT CASSITHNQPQHF
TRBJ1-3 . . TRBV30 TGTGCCTGCCCAGGGGTCGGCGGAAACACCATATATTTT CACPGVGGNTIYF
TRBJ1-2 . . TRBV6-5 TGTGCCAGCCGGAAGGATAACTATGGCTACACCTTC CASRKDNYGYTF
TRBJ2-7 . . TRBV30 TGTGCCTGGAGTGCCGCCGGGACGATCTCCCCCTACGAGCAGTACTTC CAWSAAGTISPYEQYF
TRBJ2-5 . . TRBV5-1 TGCGCCAGCAGTCCATTAACAGCGCAAGAGACCCAGTACTTC CASSPLTAQETQYF
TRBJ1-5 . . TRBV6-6 TGTGCCAGCAGTTACCGGGACAGCAATCAGCCCCAGCATTTT CASSYRDSNQPQHF
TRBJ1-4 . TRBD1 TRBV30 TGTGCCTGGAGCTGGACAGGGGGCATTCAATCTAATGAAAAACTGTTTTTT CAWSWTGGIQSNEKLFF
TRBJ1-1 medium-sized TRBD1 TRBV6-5 TGTGCCAGCACCCGACAGGGAGCCACTGAAGCTTTCTTT CASTRQGATEAFF
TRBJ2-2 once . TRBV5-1 TGCGCCAGCAGCATTGGGACGTCCAGGAGAAACACCGGGGAGCTGTTTTTT CASSIGTSRRNTGELFF
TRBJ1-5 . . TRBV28 TGTGCCAGCTCTACCGGTCTCATCGCCCAGCATTTT CASSTGLIAQHF
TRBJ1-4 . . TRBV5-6 TGTGCCAGCAGCCGACAGGACTATAATGAAAAACTGTTTTTT CASSRQDYNEKLFF
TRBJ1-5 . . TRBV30 TGTGCCTGGAGCCTCGGCGGTAGCAATCAGCCCCAGCATTTT CAWSLGGSNQPQHF
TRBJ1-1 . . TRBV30 TGTGCCTGGAGAACCGGGACGGCGAACACTGAAGCTTTCTTT CAWRTGTANTEAFF
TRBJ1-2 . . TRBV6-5 TGTGCCAGCAGTTCAAACAGGGCTGGCTACACCTTC CASSSNRAGYTF
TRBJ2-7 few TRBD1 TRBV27 TGTGCCAGCAGCTACAGGGGCCCTTACGAGCAGTACTTC CASSYRGPYEQYF
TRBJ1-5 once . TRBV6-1 TGTGCCAGCGGGCACACAGCGGCTAGCAATCAGCCCCAGCATTTT CASGHTAASNQPQHF
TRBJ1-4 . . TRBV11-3 TGTGCCAGCAGCTTAGGCCCAACAGGGTGGAATGAAAAACTGTTTTTT CASSLGPTGWNEKLFF
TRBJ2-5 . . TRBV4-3 TGCGCCAGGAAAACTAGATCCCCGGCCCAGTACTTC CARKTRSPAQYF
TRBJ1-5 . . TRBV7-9 TGTGCCAGCAGCTCACAATACAATCAGCCCCAGCATTTT CASSSQYNQPQHF
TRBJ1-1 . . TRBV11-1 TGTGCCAGCAGCTTTACCACCACCCTAACGAACACTGAAGCTTTCTTT CASSFTTTLTNTEAFF
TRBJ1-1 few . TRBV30 TGTGCCTGGAGTTTCCGACCCAGTAGGGGTAGCTCTGAAGCTTTCTTT CAWSFRPSRGSSEAFF
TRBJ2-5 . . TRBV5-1 TGCGCCAGCAGCCTTTGGGGAGAGACCCAGTACTTC CASSLWGETQYF
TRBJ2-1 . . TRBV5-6 TGTGCCAGCAGCCTGCCGAGTGGGGAGCAGTTCTTC CASSLPSGEQFF
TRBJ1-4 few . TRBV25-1 TGTGCCAGCAGTGAATGGTTGGCGGGTGAAAAACTGTTTTTT CASSEWLAGEKLFF
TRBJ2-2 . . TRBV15 TGTGCCACCAGCCCGGGACTTTACACCGGGGAGCTGTTTTTT CATSPGLYTGELFF
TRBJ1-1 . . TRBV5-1 TGCGCCAGCAGCTTGGGCGGGGGAAACACTGAAGCTTTCTTT CASSLGGGNTEAFF
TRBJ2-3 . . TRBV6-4 TGTGCCAGCAGTGCCCGGGTGGAAGATACGCAGTATTTT CASSARVEDTQYF
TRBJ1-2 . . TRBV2 TGTGCCAGCAGTGAAGCGCTTGGTAACAGGGTTCGTTATGGCTACACCTTC CASSEALGNRVRYGYTF
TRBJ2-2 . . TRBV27 TGTGCCAGCAGTTTACGTACCGGGGAGCTGTTTTTT CASSLRTGELFF
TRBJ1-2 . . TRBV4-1 TGCGCCAGCAGCCAAGATCGGAGAGCTAACTATGGCTACACCTTC CASSQDRRANYGYTF
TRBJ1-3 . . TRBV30 TGTGCCCGCTCTTCTGGAAACACCATATATTTT CARSSGNTIYF
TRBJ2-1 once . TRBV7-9 TGTGCCAGCAGCTTAGGGGCAAGCGGGCCTACCTACAATGAGCAGTTCTTC CASSLGASGPTYNEQFF
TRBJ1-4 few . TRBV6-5 TGTGCCAGGGGAAACAGGGAGAGGGATGAAAAACTGTTTTTT CARGNRERDEKLFF
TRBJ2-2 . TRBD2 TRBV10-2 TGCGCCAGTGGTCCTAGCGGGAGTGGAACCGGGGAGCTGTTTTTT CASGPSGSGTGELFF
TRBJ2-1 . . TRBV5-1 TGCGCCAGCAGCGTGGACACGAGCTCCTACAATGAGCAGTTCTTC CASSVDTSSYNEQFF
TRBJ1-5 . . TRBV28 TGTGCCAGCAGCTTAGGTAGGGAAGATCAGCCCCAGCATTTT CASSLGREDQPQHF
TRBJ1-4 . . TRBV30 TGTGCCTGGAGTGTAGGGGGGGATAATGAAAAACTGTTTTTT CAWSVGGDNEKLFF
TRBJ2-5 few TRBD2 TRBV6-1 TGTGCCAGCAGTACTCGGACTAGAGCCCAAGAGACCCAGTACTTC CASSTRTRAQETQYF
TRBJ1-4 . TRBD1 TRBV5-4 TGTGCCAGCAGCCCGGGACAGGGGTCGGTAAAACTGTTTTTT CASSPGQGSVKLFF
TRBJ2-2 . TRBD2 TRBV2 TGTGCCGCGGGAGGGGGACTCCCGAACACCGGGGAGCTGTTTTTT CAAGGGLPNTGELFF
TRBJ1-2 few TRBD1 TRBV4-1 TGCGCCAGCAGCCGAGATAGGACAGGGGCCATTGGGGATGGCTACACCTTC CASSRDRTGAIGDGYTF
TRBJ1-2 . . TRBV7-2 TGTGCCAGCAGCTTACAGCGTCAGGGAAATGGCTACACCTTC CASSLQRQGNGYTF
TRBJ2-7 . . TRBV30 TGTGCCTGGAGCCCCGACAGCCCCCAAAGGGCCTACGAGCAGTACTTC CAWSPDSPQRAYEQYF
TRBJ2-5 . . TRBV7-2 TGTGCCAGCAGCTTAGCCAGGGAGACCCAGTACTTC CASSLARETQYF
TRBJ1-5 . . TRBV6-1 TGTGCCAGCAGTGGGAGAGCCGGACAGCCCCAGCATTTT CASSGRAGQPQHF
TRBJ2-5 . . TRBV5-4 TGTGCCAGCAGCCCGTGGGGGGCAGAGACCCAGTACTTC CASSPWGAETQYF
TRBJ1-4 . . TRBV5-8 TGTGCCAGCAGCGCGACACAGGGTGTCGTTGAAAAACTGTTTTTT CASSATQGVVEKLFF
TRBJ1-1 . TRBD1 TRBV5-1 TGCGCCAGCAGCTGGACAGGGGCAACCCGGGTGAACACTGAAGCTTTCTTT CASSWTGATRVNTEAFF
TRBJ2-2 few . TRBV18 TGTGCCAGCTCACCACTTGACTCGCGGTTCGGGGAGCTGTTTTTT CASSPLDSRFGELFF
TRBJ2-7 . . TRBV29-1 TGCAGCGTTGAGGATAGCGGACCAGCCTCCTACGAGCAGTACTTC CSVEDSGPASYEQYF
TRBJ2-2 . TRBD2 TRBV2 TGTGCCAGCCGTATCCTCGGGACTAGAGGCGCCGGGGAGCTGTTTTTT CASRILGTRGAGELFF
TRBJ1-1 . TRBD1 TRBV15 TGTGCCACCAGCAGACAACGGGACAGTGGATGGATTTTCTTT CATSRQRDSGWIFF